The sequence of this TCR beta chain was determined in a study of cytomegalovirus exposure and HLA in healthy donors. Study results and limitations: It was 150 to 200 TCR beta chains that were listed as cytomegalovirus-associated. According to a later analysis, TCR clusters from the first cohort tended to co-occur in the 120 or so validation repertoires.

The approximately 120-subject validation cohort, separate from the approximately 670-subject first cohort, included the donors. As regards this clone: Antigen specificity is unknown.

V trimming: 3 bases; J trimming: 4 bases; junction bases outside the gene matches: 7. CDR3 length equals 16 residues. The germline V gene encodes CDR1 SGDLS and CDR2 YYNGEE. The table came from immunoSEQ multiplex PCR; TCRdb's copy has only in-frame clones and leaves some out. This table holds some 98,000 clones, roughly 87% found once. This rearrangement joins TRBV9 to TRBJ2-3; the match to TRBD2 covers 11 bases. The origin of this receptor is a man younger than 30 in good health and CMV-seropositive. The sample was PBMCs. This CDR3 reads CASSALAGGPSDTQYF. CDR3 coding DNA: TGTGCCAGCAGCGCATTAGCGGGGGGGCCATCAGATACGCAGTATTTT.